This TCR beta chain originates from a study of CD8 T cells in ankylosing spondylitis. Germline values: CDR1 SQVTM, CDR2 ANQGSEA. CDR3 length: 12 amino acids. The V gene lost 3 bases and the J gene lost 5 bases, with 11 bases spanning the gap. Remarks on this clonotype: Its specificity is not known.

Notes on the study in general: Seemingly characteristic of ankylosing spondylitis blood was a TCR beta motif consisting of about 8 highly homologous variants.

Scientists made TCR beta libraries using quantitative 5'-RACE with molecular barcodes. TCRdb fed the 5' RACE reads into MiXCR, producing one record per CDR3 protein. The table has just under 550,000 distinct CDR3 sequences, about 12% seen once. The receptor's source is a male donor with ankylosing spondylitis. The sequencing sample was made of blood, either unsorted or a sorted T cell fraction (not recorded which). The rearrangement links TRBV29-1 to TRBJ2-7; TRBD2 might be the D (5 bases). The chain's CDR3 is CSVDTGMDEQYF. The CDR3, as DNA: TGCAGCGTTGACACGGGAATGGACGAGCAGTACTTC.